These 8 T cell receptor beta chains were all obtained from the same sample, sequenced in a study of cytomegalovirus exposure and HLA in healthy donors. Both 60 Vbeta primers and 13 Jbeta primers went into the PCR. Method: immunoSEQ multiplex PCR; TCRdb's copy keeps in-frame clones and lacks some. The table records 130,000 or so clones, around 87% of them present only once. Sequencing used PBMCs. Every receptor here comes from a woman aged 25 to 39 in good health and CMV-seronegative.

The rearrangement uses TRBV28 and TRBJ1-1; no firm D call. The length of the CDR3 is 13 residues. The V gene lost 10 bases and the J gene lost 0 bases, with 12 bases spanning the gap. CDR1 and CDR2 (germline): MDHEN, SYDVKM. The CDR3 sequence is CAINSYMNTEAFF. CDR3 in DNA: TGTGCCATCAACAGCTACATGAACACTGAAGCTTTCTTT. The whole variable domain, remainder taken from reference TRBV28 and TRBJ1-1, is DVKVTQSSRYLVKRTGEKVFLECVQDMDHENMFWYRQDPGLGLRLIYFSYDVKMKEKGDIPEGYSVSREKKERFSLILESASTNQTSMYLCAINSYMNTEAFFGQGTRLTVV.

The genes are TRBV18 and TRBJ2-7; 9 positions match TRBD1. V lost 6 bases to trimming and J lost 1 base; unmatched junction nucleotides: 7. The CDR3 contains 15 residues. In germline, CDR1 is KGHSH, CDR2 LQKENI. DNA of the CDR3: TGTGCCAGCTCCCAGGGACAGGGCGAATCCTACGAGCAGTACTTC. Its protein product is CASSQGQGESYEQYF.

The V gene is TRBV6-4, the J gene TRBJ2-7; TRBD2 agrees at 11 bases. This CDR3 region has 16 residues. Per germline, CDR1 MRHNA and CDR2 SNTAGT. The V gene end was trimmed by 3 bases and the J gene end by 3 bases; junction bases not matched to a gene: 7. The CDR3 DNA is TGTGCCAGCAGTGAGGAGACTAGCGGGACCCACTACGAGCAGTACTTC. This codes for CASSEETSGTHYEQYF.

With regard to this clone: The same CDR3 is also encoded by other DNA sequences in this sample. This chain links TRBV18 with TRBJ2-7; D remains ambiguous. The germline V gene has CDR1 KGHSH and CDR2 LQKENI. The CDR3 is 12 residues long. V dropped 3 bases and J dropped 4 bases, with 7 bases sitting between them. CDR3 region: CASSPGQYEQYF. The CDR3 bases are TGTGCCAGCTCACCGGGCCAGTACGAGCAGTACTTC.

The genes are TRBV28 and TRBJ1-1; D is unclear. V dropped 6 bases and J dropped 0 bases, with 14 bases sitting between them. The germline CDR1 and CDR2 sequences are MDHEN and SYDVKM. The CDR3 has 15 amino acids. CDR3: CASSPGSAMNTEAFF. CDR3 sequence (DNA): TGTGCCAGCAGCCCCGGGTCGGCTATGAACACTGAAGCTTTCTTT.

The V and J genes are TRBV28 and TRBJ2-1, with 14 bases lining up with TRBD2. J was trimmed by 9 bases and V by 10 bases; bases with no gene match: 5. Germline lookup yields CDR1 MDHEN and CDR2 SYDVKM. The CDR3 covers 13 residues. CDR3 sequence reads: CATGTSGRGEQFF. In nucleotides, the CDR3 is TGTGCCACGGGGACTAGCGGGAGAGGTGAGCAGTTCTTC. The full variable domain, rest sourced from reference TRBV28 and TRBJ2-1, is DVKVTQSSRYLVKRTGEKVFLECVQDMDHENMFWYRQDPGLGLRLIYFSYDVKMKEKGDIPEGYSVSREKKERFSLILESASTNQTSMYLCATGTSGRGEQFFGPGTRLTVL.

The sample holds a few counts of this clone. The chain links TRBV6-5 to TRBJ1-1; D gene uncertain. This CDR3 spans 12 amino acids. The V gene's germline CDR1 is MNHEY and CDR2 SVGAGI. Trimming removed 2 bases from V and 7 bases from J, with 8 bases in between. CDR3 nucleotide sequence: TGTGCCAGCAGTTACAACGTAGATGAAGCTTTCTTT. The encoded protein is CASSYNVDEAFF.

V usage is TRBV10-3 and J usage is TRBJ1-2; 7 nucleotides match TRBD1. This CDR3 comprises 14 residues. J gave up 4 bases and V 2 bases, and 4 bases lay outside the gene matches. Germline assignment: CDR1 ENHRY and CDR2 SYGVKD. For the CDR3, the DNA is TGTGCCATCAGTGAGAGGACAGGACCCTATGGCTACACCTTC. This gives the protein CAISERTGPYGYTF.